This TCR beta chain emerged from a study of OX40 agonist ivuxolimab in advanced cancers. Sequenced by immunoSEQ multiplex PCR; TCRdb stores in-frame clones only, minus some. The sample yields around 62,000 clones, approximately 91% seen once. Germline loops: CDR1 LNHNV, CDR2 YYDKDF (reference sequence). V was shortened by 8 bases and J by 0 bases, with 8 bases between the two germline ends. This CDR3 contains 13 residues. Sequencing was performed on CD4+ or CD8+ T cells sorted from blood, taken in a trial of the OX40 agonist ivuxolimab. This sequence joins TRBV15 and TRBJ2-1; D remains ambiguous. This TCR came from an adult with an advanced solid tumor such as melanoma, head and neck, liver or kidney cancer. Written as DNA, the CDR3 is TGTGCCACCGGCAAGAGCTCCTACAATGAGCAGTTCTTC. It specifies CATGKSSYNEQFF.